The clone carrying this TCR beta chain was recorded many times. Antigen unknown. TCRdb fed the 5' RACE reads into MiXCR, producing one record per CDR3 protein. Among about 27,000 distinct CDR3 sequences listed, over 2.5% were seen once. The data were taken from a study of early T cells in non-severe SARS-CoV-2 infection. There are 17 residues in the CDR3. Trimming removed 1 base from V and 4 bases from J, with 17 bases in between. Per the germline V gene, CDR1 is MGHRA and CDR2 is YSYEKL. Notes on the study in general: Clonotype matching in VDJdb favored anti-spike CD8 responses and did not capture private and CD4 specificities.

Sequenced: whole blood. This clonotype originated in an adult who was a healthcare worker with PCR-confirmed SARS-CoV-2 infection or an uninfected control (not recorded which). The J gene is TRBJ1-5, the V gene TRBV4-1; maybe TRBD1 (5 bases). The CDR3, as DNA: TGCGCCAGCAGCCAAGTAGAGGGGCCCAACCGTAATCAGCCCCAGCATTTT. Translated, it gives CASSQVEGPNRNQPQHF.